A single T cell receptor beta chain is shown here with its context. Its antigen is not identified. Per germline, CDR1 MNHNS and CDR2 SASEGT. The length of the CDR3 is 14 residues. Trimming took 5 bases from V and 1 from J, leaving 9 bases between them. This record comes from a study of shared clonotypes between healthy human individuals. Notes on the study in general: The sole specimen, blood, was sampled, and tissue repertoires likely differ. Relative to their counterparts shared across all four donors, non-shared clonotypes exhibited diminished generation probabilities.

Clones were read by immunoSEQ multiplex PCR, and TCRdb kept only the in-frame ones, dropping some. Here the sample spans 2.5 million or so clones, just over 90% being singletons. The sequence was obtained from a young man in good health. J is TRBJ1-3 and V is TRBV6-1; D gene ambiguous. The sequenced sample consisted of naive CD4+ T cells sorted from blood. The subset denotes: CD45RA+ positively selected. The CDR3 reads CASSSEGSGNTIYF. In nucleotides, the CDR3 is TGTGCCAGCAGTTCTGAAGGGTCTGGAAACACCATATATTTT.